These 18 T cell receptor beta chains came from one sample sequenced in a study of tumor-infiltrating lymphocytes in primary liver carcinoma. RNA isolated from unsorted whole blood supplied the blood RNA, with germline DNA also extracted. A primer matching the constant region was used to make TCR beta cDNA from around 460 ng of total RNA. Three nested multiplex PCR rounds, a slightly modified ARM-PCR, produced the libraries for TCR beta. Researchers ran the first two PCR rounds for roughly 11 cycles each with TRBV1-TRBV30 forward primers and a C-beta reverse primer. TCRdb reanalysed the multiplex PCR reads using MiXCR and keeps one entry per CDR3 protein. Of almost 200,000 distinct CDR3 sequences in the sample, 65% were seen once. Input material: peripheral blood. The source is an older woman with primary liver carcinoma and hepatitis B virus infection.

V is TRBV18 and J is TRBJ1-5, with 7 bases lining up with TRBD1. Germline V lookup: CDR1 KGHSH, CDR2 LQKENI. CDR3 size: 15 residues. V was pared by 5 bases and J by 5 bases, with 9 bases of the junction left unmatched. The CDR3, as DNA: TGTGCCAGCTCATACCGGGACAGCTGGGATCAGCCCCAGCATTTT. Translating gives CASSYRDSWDQPQHF. Supplemented by reference TRBV18 and TRBJ1-5, the full variable domain reads NAGVMQNPRHLVRRRGQEARLRCSPMKGHSHVYWYRQLPEEGLKFMVYLQKENIIDESGMPKERFSAEFPKEGPSILRIQQVVRGDSAAYFCASSYRDSWDQPQHFGDGTRLSIL.

With regard to this clonotype: This sequence may be a read error, since a much larger clone differs from it by one base. V is TRBV6-5 and J is TRBJ2-7; the D call may be TRBD1 or TRBD2 (5 bases each). The CDR3 spans 12 residues. The V gene's germline CDR1 is MNHEY and CDR2 SVGAGI. The CDR3 is CTSSGPGRASEF. In nucleotides, the CDR3 is TGTACCAGCAGTGGCCCGGGACGGGCCTCAGAGTTC.

Details on this clonotype: This CDR3 is missing its conserved last phenylalanine or tryptophan, likely due to a read error. The gene calls are TRBV11-2 and TRBJ1-4; a possible D gene is TRBD1 (5 bases). This CDR3 spans 17 amino acids. The V end was cut by 6 bases, the J end by 0 bases, with 17 bases between. Germline CDR1 is SGHAT and CDR2 is FQNNGV. CDR3 in DNA: TGTGCCAGCAGTCTCACCCGACAGACTGCAACTAATGAAAAACTGTTTTGT. This sequence encodes CASSLTRQTATNEKLFC.

This clonotype has just one count. Given a much more abundant clone one base away, this may be a read error. The CDR3 sequence: CASGLSLHEQYF. The CDR3 bases are TGTGCCAGCGGTTTATCCCTCCACGAGCAGTACTTC. The V call is TRBV12-3 or TRBV12-4, the J call TRBJ2-7; no clear D gene. The CDR3 spans 12 residues.

In regard to this clonotype: A much bigger clone sits one base away, suggesting this may be a read error. The chain has TRBV30 and TRBJ1-1, with a possible D match to TRBD1 (5 bases). Germline lookup yields CDR1 GTSNPN and CDR2 SVGIG (reference sequence). The CDR3 covers 14 residues. In DNA form, the CDR3 reads TGTGCCTGGAGTCCCCAGGGATTATGGACTGAAGTTTTCTTT. Its protein product is CAWSPQGLWTEVFF.

On this clonotype itself: A much larger clone differs by one base, so this may be a read error. CDR3 sequence (DNA): TGTGCCATCAGTGGCGGACAGGGATACGAAGCTTTCTTT. Translated, it gives CAISGGQGYEAFF. The V and J genes are TRBV6-1 and TRBJ1-1; 8 bases are shared with TRBD1. The length of the CDR3 is 13 residues. Per the germline V gene, CDR1 is MNHNS and CDR2 is SASEGT.

The sample holds a few counts of this clonotype. The J gene is TRBJ2-1, the V gene TRBV28; 9 bases agree with TRBD2. The CDR3 is 16 amino acids. The trim removed 2 bases at V and 10 bases at J, leaving 12 bases unmatched. CDR1 is MDHEN and CDR2 is SYDVKM in the germline V gene. The CDR3 here is CASSLVTSGHPREQFF. The CDR3, as DNA: TGTGCCAGCAGTTTAGTGACTAGCGGACATCCGAGAGAGCAGTTCTTC.

For this clonotype: A junction end diverges from the germline sequence, so it may reflect a read error. The V gene is TRBV12-5, the J gene TRBJ2-2; D is ambiguous. There are 17 residues in the CDR3. The V gene's germline CDR1 is LGHNT and CDR2 FRNRAP. The CDR3 DNA follows: TGTGCTGGTGGTTTGGTACTCCCAGCATCACGGACCGGGGAGCTGTTTTTT. Amino acid sequence: CAGGLVLPASRTGELFF.

Only one count was recorded for this clonotype. With a much larger clone just one base away, this may be a read error. The CDR3 spells CANSYSTGRIGNTEAFF. The CDR3 DNA reads TGTGCCAACAGTTACTCGACAGGGAGGATCGGGAACACTGAAGCTTTCTTT. The genes are TRBV6-5 and TRBJ1-1, with 7 bases aligning to TRBD1. The CDR3 length is 17 residues. Germline V gene lookup returns CDR1 MNHEY and CDR2 SVGAGI.

CDR3 nucleotides: TGTGCCAGCAGCCAAGAATTGGAGACATCCCATGAGCAGTACTTC. This codes for CASSQELETSHEQYF. V usage is TRBV4-2 and J usage is TRBJ2-7, with D uncertain. Between the trimmed V and J ends, which lost 0 bases and 7 bases, there was a span of 16 bases. This CDR3 is 15 amino acids long. The V gene's germline CDR1 is LGHNA and CDR2 YNFKEQ.

Comment on this clonotype: Just one base apart from a much larger clone, this may be a read error. The chain combines TRBV6-1 with TRBJ2-3; D is perhaps TRBD1 (5 bases). Trimming stripped 2 bases from V and 3 bases from J, with 15 bases between. This CDR3 contains 16 residues. CDR1 is MNHNS, CDR2 SASEGT, per germline. The CDR3: CASSEFGHRQTDTQYF. Here the CDR3 DNA reads TGTGCCAGCAGTGAATTCGGACACCGGCAAACAGATACGCAGTATTTT.

Turning to this clonotype: This CDR3 is missing its conserved last phenylalanine or tryptophan, likely due to a read error. V is TRBV4-1 and J is TRBJ2-4, with D hard to call. Trimming took off 0 bases at V and 6 bases at J, with 15 bases between the two ends. Germline V gives CDR1 MGHRA, CDR2 YSYEKL. The CDR3 has 16 residues. As DNA, the CDR3 is TGCGCCAGCAGCCAAGATTTTTCTGGGCTTAGAAACATTCAGTACTGC. Protein product: CASSQDFSGLRNIQYC.

The gene calls are TRBV19 and TRBJ1-5; D may be TRBD1 (5 bases). Trimming removed 5 bases at V and 5 bases at J, with 13 bases between. This CDR3 region has 14 residues. Germline values: CDR1 LNHDA, CDR2 SQIVND (reference sequence). The CDR3 nucleotides read TGTGCCAGTAGTGAAGACGGGGGATATCAGCCCCAGCATTTT. This encodes CASSEDGGYQPQHF.

This clonotype was seen only once. Since the CDR3 does not end with the conserved phenylalanine or tryptophan, this likely comes from a read error. It is unclear where the CDR3 begins or ends on the DNA, so no DNA is shown, and the CDR3 is as TCRdb lists it. The rearrangement joins TRBV14 to TRBJ1-2; the DNA was not compared with TRBD1, the D call given in the table. Germline V gives CDR1 SGHDN, CDR2 FVKESK. 15 amino acids form the CDR3, both terminal residues included. CDR3 in amino acids: CASSQDHNYRGPIGI.

This clonotype was seen only a few times. V is TRBV20-1 and J is TRBJ2-1, with TRBD2 as a possible D gene (5 bases). The V end was cut by 0 bases, the J end by 2 bases, with 8 bases between. The CDR3 loop spans 14 amino acids. Germline V gene data show CDR1 as DFQATT and CDR2 as SNEGSKA (reference sequence). CDR3 sequence: CSARDWTPYNEQFF. The CDR3 bases are TGCAGTGCTAGAGACTGGACTCCCTACAATGAGCAGTTCTTC.

The chain has TRBV12-3 or TRBV12-4 and TRBJ1-4; D is ambiguous. The V end was cut by 3 bases, the J end by 8 bases, with 13 bases between. This CDR3 has 14 residues. CDR3 sequence: CASSLRQWGEKLFF. The CDR3 bases are TGTGCCAGCAGTTTGCGCCAGTGGGGAGAAAAACTGTTTTTT.

The chain is built from TRBV11-2 and TRBJ2-1; 10 bases match TRBD2. Per the germline V gene, CDR1 is SGHAT and CDR2 is FQNNGV. With V trimmed by 3 bases and J by 8 bases, 13 bases remained unmatched. The CDR3 length is 17 residues. CDR3: CASSFYASGRVIDEQFF. The CDR3 DNA follows: TGTGCCAGCAGCTTTTACGCTAGCGGGAGAGTCATCGATGAGCAGTTCTTC.

As regards this clonotype: At one of its ends the junction is not consistent with the germline gene, which may arise from a read error. The rearrangement joins TRBV11-2 to TRBJ2-1, with unresolved D. The CDR3 spans 16 residues. In germline, CDR1 is SGHAT, CDR2 FQNNGV. The CDR3 DNA follows: TGTACCAGCTCCCATACCCGAGTTTCCGGTTACAATGAGCAGTTCTTC. Translation: CTSSHTRVSGYNEQFF.